The clone carrying this TCR beta chain was found a few times. Its matching antigen is unknown. These data belong to a study of T-cell memory formation after mild COVID-19. In germline, CDR1 is SGHAT, CDR2 FQNNGV. The trim removed 7 bases at V and 5 bases at J, leaving 6 bases unmatched. The CDR3 has 15 amino acids. TCRdb itself ran the 5' RACE reads through MiXCR, one entry per CDR3 protein. Of around 470,000 distinct CDR3 sequences in the sample, around 18% were seen once. Study-wide results and limits: Clones shrinking between day 15 and 85 showed a balanced CD4/CD8 split, and those that grew later tilted toward CD4+.

The source of this sequence is an adult woman who had mild COVID-19 (a few samples of this study predate the infection). Cell type and time point are not known. The sequenced sample was PBMCs or a T cell subset sorted from them (not recorded which). J is TRBJ2-2 and V is TRBV11-2; 11 bases match TRBD2. CDR3 sequence: CASNRLAGQTGELFF. The CDR3 DNA follows: TGTGCCAGCAACCGACTAGCGGGACAAACCGGGGAGCTGTTTTTT.